These 32 T cell receptor beta chains share one sample of origin, sequenced in a study of T-cell memory formation after mild COVID-19. TCRdb redid the calling of the 5' RACE reads with MiXCR, one entry per CDR3 protein. The sample yields under 200,000 distinct CDR3 sequences, roughly 28% seen once. Sequences were obtained from PBMCs or a T cell subset sorted from them (not recorded which). The receptors derive from an adult woman who had mild COVID-19 (a few samples of this study predate the infection). Cell type and time point are not known.

The chain combines TRBV5-1 with TRBJ2-4; tentative D call: TRBD2 (6 bases). The CDR3 contains 14 residues. Trimming removed 3 bases from V and 5 bases from J, with 12 bases in between. The V gene's germline CDR1 is SGHRS and CDR2 YFSETQ. CDR3 DNA: TGCGCCAGCAGCTCCCGGACTACGGAAAACATTCAGTACTTC. Residues: CASSSRTTENIQYF.

This clonotype occurred a few times. The chain joins TRBV5-1 to TRBJ2-1; a weak D match, TRBD1 (5 bases). The germline gives CDR1 SGHRS, CDR2 YFSETQ. V was shortened by 1 base and J by 8 bases, with 22 bases between the two germline ends. CDR3 length: 17 amino acids. CDR3 nucleotides: TGCGCCAGCAGCTTGAAACCGGGCAGGGTAGGAGAAGATGAGCAGTTCTTC. It codes for CASSLKPGRVGEDEQFF.

This clonotype showed up many times. The V and J genes are TRBV7-8 and TRBJ2-1, with no clear D. The CDR3 contains 13 residues. Between the trimmed V and J ends, which lost 1 base and 6 bases, there was a span of 7 bases. Germline assignment: CDR1 SGHVS and CDR2 FQNEAQ. CDR3 protein: CASSLGWPNEQFF. As DNA, the CDR3 is TGTGCCAGCAGCTTAGGTTGGCCCAATGAGCAGTTCTTC.

The chain has TRBV7-9 and TRBJ2-7; 7 nucleotides line up with TRBD2. CDR3 size: 15 residues. The J segment lost 3 bases and the V segment lost 4 bases, leaving 9 bases of the junction unmatched. The germline V gene has CDR1 SEHNR and CDR2 FQNEAQ (reference sequence). DNA of the CDR3: TGTGCCAGCAGCTCACCGACTAGCAGGGTCTACGAGCAGTACTTC. As protein: CASSSPTSRVYEQYF.

The chain has TRBV15 and TRBJ2-3; D call uncertain. Trimming removed 0 bases at V and 6 bases at J, with 7 bases between. Germline V gene sequence: CDR1 LNHNV, CDR2 YYDKDF (reference sequence). The CDR3 is 13 amino acids. The CDR3, as DNA: TGTGCCACCAGCAGAGATCACTCGGATACGCAGTATTTT. Protein sequence: CATSRDHSDTQYF.

There are a few counts of this clonotype. The rearrangement links TRBV3-1 to TRBJ2-7; TRBD1 agrees at 9 bases. Unmatched junction bases numbered 8, after V lost 1 base and J lost 7 bases. Germline V gene lookup returns CDR1 LGHDT and CDR2 YNNKEL (reference sequence). The CDR3 covers 15 residues. The DNA for the CDR3 is TGTGCCAGCAGCCAAGGCCTGGGACAGGGACGAGAGCAGTACTTC. This sequence encodes CASSQGLGQGREQYF.

The rearrangement links TRBV19 to TRBJ2-3; D is ambiguous. Germline values: CDR1 LNHDA, CDR2 SQIVND (reference sequence). This CDR3 region has 14 residues. Trimming left V 6 bases short and J 5 bases short, with 15 bases between. For the CDR3, the DNA is TGTGCCAGTAGGCCCTTAGTAGCAGGAGATACGCAGTATTTT. Translated, it gives CASRPLVAGDTQYF.

The chain combines TRBV6-2 or TRBV6-3 with TRBJ2-1, with D hard to call. CDR1 and CDR2 from the germline V gene are MNHEY and SVGEGT. Trimming pared 5 bases from V and 5 bases from J, leaving 1 base between. This CDR3 region has 10 residues. CDR3 DNA: TGTGCCAGCAGTGACAATGAGCAGTTCTTC. Translating it yields CASSDNEQFF.

The chain uses TRBV20-1 and TRBJ1-2; TRBD1 agrees at 7 bases. Germline lookup yields CDR1 DFQATT and CDR2 SNEGSKA (reference sequence). V lost 6 bases, J lost 3 bases, and 7 bases stayed unmatched. The CDR3 contains 13 residues. The CDR3 sequence is CSAKTGWDYGYTF. CDR3 nucleotides: TGCAGTGCAAAGACAGGGTGGGACTATGGCTACACCTTC.

The genes are TRBV7-6 and TRBJ2-3; D gene uncertain. The CDR3 contains 15 residues. Per the germline V gene, CDR1 is SGHVS and CDR2 is FNYEAQ. The germline V and J ends were trimmed by 5 bases and 2 bases, with 14 bases remaining between them. The CDR3 here is CASSPRGPDTDTQYF. The CDR3 DNA reads as TGTGCCAGCAGCCCAAGAGGTCCAGACACAGATACGCAGTATTTT. Complete variable domain (other parts from reference TRBV7-6 and TRBJ2-3): GAGVSQSPRYKVTKRGQDVALRCDPISGHVSLYWYRQALGQGPEFLTYFNYEAQQDKSGLPNDRFSAERPEGSISTLTIQRTEQRDSAMYRCASSPRGPDTDTQYFGPGTRLTVL.

This chain uses TRBV30 with TRBJ2-4, with D possibly being TRBD2 (5 bases). Trimming took off 0 bases at V and 8 bases at J, with 8 bases between the two ends. The CDR3 totals 12 residues. Germline CDR1 reads GTSNPN; CDR2 reads SVGIG (reference sequence). The CDR3 coding sequence is TGTGCCTGGAGTGTAATGGGAGACATTCAGTACTTC. It is translated as CAWSVMGDIQYF.

This chain uses TRBV20-1 with TRBJ2-7, with 7 bases matching TRBD1. V lost 2 bases to trimming and J lost 6 bases; unmatched junction nucleotides: 4. Germline CDR1 DFQATT, CDR2 SNEGSKA (reference sequence). This CDR3 comprises 12 residues. The CDR3 is CSARQTGLEQYF. The CDR3 nucleotides are TGCAGTGCTAGACAGACAGGGCTCGAGCAGTACTTC.

The chain links TRBV5-6 to TRBJ2-3; D uncertain. Germline assignment: CDR1 SGHDT and CDR2 YYEEEE. The CDR3 consists of 13 residues. The ends were cut back, 1 base at V and 2 bases at J, with 5 bases in the middle. The CDR3 loop reads CASSLRVTDTQYF. The CDR3 DNA follows: TGTGCCAGCAGCTTGAGGGTCACAGATACGCAGTATTTT.

In this sample, this clonotype turned up a few times. V usage is TRBV5-1 and J usage is TRBJ2-2, with TRBD1 identical over 9 bases. From germline, CDR1 is SGHRS and CDR2 YFSETQ. The CDR3 consists of 14 residues. V shed 7 bases, J shed 6 bases, and the junction held 7 bases outside the gene matches. CDR3 residues: CASVRDRVPGELFF. Here the CDR3 DNA reads TGCGCCAGCGTCCGGGACAGGGTACCCGGGGAGCTGTTTTTT.

The chain joins TRBV5-1 to TRBJ1-1; a weak D match, TRBD1 (6 bases). V dropped 2 bases and J dropped 3 bases, with 17 bases sitting between them. Germline CDR1 is SGHRS and CDR2 is YFSETQ. The CDR3 loop spans 16 amino acids. The CDR3 loop reads CASSFRGGQPYTEAFF. CDR3 sequence (DNA): TGCGCCAGCAGCTTTCGGGGAGGACAGCCTTACACTGAAGCTTTCTTT.

The rearrangement uses TRBV6-6 and TRBJ2-7, with D hard to call. Germline assignment: CDR1 MNHNY and CDR2 SVGAGI (reference sequence). Between the trimmed V and J ends, which lost 7 bases and 2 bases, there was a span of 9 bases. The CDR3 covers 12 residues. CDR3 amino acids: CASISETYEQYF. DNA for the CDR3: TGTGCCAGCATCTCGGAGACCTACGAGCAGTACTTC.

CDR3 amino acids: CATMSEQYF. DNA of the CDR3: TGTGCCACTATGAGCGAGCAGTACTTC. The V and J genes are TRBV28 and TRBJ2-7; D unresolved. V shed 10 bases and J shed 6 bases, with 7 bases lying between them. The length of the CDR3 is 9 residues. Germline loops: CDR1 MDHEN, CDR2 SYDVKM.

The chain has TRBV7-2 and TRBJ1-2; TRBD1 matches 7 bases. Trimming took 1 base from V and 4 from J; bases not matched to a gene: 3. Germline lookup yields CDR1 SGHTA and CDR2 FQGNSA. The CDR3 is 14 amino acids. The CDR3 reads CASSLGGQSYGYTF. The CDR3, as DNA: TGTGCCAGCAGCTTAGGGGGACAGTCCTATGGCTACACCTTC.

This clonotype has only a few counts. The chain uses TRBV12-3 or TRBV12-4 and TRBJ2-7; weak D call: TRBD2 (6 bases). The CDR3 contains 11 residues. V was shortened by 5 bases and J by 4 bases, with 6 bases between the two germline ends. CDR3 loop: CASSAGYEQYF. The CDR3 DNA reads as TGTGCCAGCAGTGCGGGGTACGAGCAGTACTTC.

This clonotype has more than one count but fewer than ten. V is TRBV4-3 and J is TRBJ2-7, with D perhaps matching TRBD2 (5 bases). Per germline, CDR1 LGHNA and CDR2 YSLEER. The V gene lost 4 bases and the J gene lost 7 bases, with 14 bases spanning the gap. This CDR3 spans 13 amino acids. In nucleotides, the CDR3 is TGCGCCAGCAGCCTTTCCCGCGGGTGGGAGCAGTACTTC. Encoded protein: CASSLSRGWEQYF.

The J gene is TRBJ2-1, the V gene TRBV29-1; the D gene is possibly TRBD2 (6 bases). CDR1 and CDR2 (germline): SQVTM, ANQGSEA. This CDR3 comprises 13 residues. V lost 3 bases and J 5 bases, leaving 11 bases between the germline ends. The CDR3 region has the DNA TGCAGCGTTGAGGACTACCGCAACAATGAGCAGTTCTTC. Translating gives CSVEDYRNNEQFF.

This clonotype was counted a few times. The chain has TRBV27 and TRBJ2-7; the D gene is possibly TRBD1 (6 bases). CDR1 and CDR2 from the germline V gene are MNHEY and SMNVEV (reference sequence). The CDR3 is made up of 14 amino acids. With 2 bases removed from V and 5 bases from J, the gap between germline ends came to 13 bases. Written as DNA, the CDR3 is TGTGCCAGCAGTTTAACAGGGCCACCCCACGAGCAGTACTTC. This codes for CASSLTGPPHEQYF.

The genes are TRBV7-2 and TRBJ1-1; possibly TRBD1 for D (5 bases). V was cut by 4 bases and J by 3 bases, with 12 bases left in between. From germline, CDR1 is SGHTA and CDR2 FQGNSA. The CDR3 length is 14 residues. Here the CDR3 reads CASSSSPGYTEAFF. CDR3 sequence (DNA): TGTGCCAGCAGCTCTTCCCCAGGGTACACTGAAGCTTTCTTT.

The genes are TRBV4-2 and TRBJ2-1, with a weak D call TRBD1 (6 bases). Germline V CDR1 and CDR2: LGHNA, YNFKEQ. V was shortened by 0 bases and J by 3 bases, with 15 bases between the two germline ends. This CDR3 is built from 17 residues. The CDR3 here is CASSQESGGLRYNEQFF. CDR3 in DNA: TGTGCCAGCAGCCAAGAATCTGGGGGCCTTCGCTACAATGAGCAGTTCTTC.

The V and J genes are TRBV14 and TRBJ1-4; the match to TRBD1 covers 7 bases. From germline, CDR1 is SGHDN and CDR2 FVKESK. V lost 8 bases, J lost 5 bases, and 11 bases stayed unmatched. CDR3 length: 15 residues. The CDR3 DNA is TGTGCCAGCGGAAATGGGGTCAGGGGGAATGAAAAACTGTTTTTT. It translates to CASGNGVRGNEKLFF.

The V call is TRBV30, the J call TRBJ2-1; D is unresolved. The CDR3 runs 11 residues. The ends were cut back, 3 bases at V and 7 bases at J, with 7 bases in the middle. CDR1 is GTSNPN, CDR2 SVGIG, per germline (reference sequence). The CDR3 bases are TGTGCCTGGAGCCCGAAAAATGAGCAGTTCTTC. It translates to CAWSPKNEQFF.

The V and J genes are TRBV6-5 and TRBJ2-3, with 7 positions matching TRBD2. Germline V gives CDR1 MNHEY, CDR2 SVGAGI. The CDR3 is 16 amino acids. The junction had 10 bases not matched to a gene; V was cut back by 5 bases and J by 2 bases. The CDR3 reads CASSPWVGTTTDTQYF. The CDR3 bases are TGTGCCAGCAGTCCTTGGGTGGGGACTACCACAGATACGCAGTATTTT.

A few counts support this clonotype. The CDR3 sequence: CASSIWGTGYNEQFF. Here the CDR3 DNA reads TGTGCCAGTAGTATATGGGGGACAGGCTACAATGAGCAGTTCTTC. The genes are TRBV19 and TRBJ2-1; 8 bases align to TRBD1. The CDR3 runs to 15 residues. Losses at the gene ends were 2 bases for V and 3 bases for J; bases not matched to a gene: 3. Germline V gives CDR1 LNHDA, CDR2 SQIVND (reference sequence).

The rearrangement links TRBV5-1 to TRBJ2-1; D possibly corresponds to TRBD2 (5 bases). Germline values: CDR1 SGHRS, CDR2 YFSETQ. The V end was cut by 2 bases, the J end by 12 bases, with 15 bases between. This CDR3 spans 13 amino acids. For the CDR3, the DNA is TGCGCCAGCAGCTTAAATGAGCCTCGGGGGCAGTTCTTC. As protein: CASSLNEPRGQFF.

The V gene is TRBV20-1, the J gene TRBJ2-7; D possibly matches TRBD1 or TRBD2 (5 bases each). Germline lookup yields CDR1 DFQATT and CDR2 SNEGSKA (reference sequence). The germline V and J ends were trimmed by 3 bases and 4 bases, with 16 bases remaining between them. The CDR3 has 14 amino acids. CDR3 residues: CSASWGKRAYEQYF. CDR3 coding DNA: TGCAGTGCTAGTTGGGGGAAAAGGGCGTACGAGCAGTACTTC.

The CDR3 reads CASSLTGGYGYTF. The CDR3 region has the DNA TGTGCCAGCAGTCTGACAGGGGGCTATGGCTACACCTTC. The chain employs TRBV12-3 or TRBV12-4 and TRBJ1-2, with TRBD1 matching over 9 bases. The CDR3 runs to 13 residues. V lost 5 bases to trimming and J lost 4 bases; unmatched junction nucleotides: 2.

V and J are TRBV21-1 and TRBJ1-1; the table's D call, TRBD1, was not checked against the DNA. TRBV21-1 is assigned pseudogene status. The CDR3 has 13 amino acids. The CDR3 nucleotides are TGTGCCAGCAGCAAAGGGGAGAGGGAACGGGCTTTCTTT. Translated, it gives CASSKGERERAFF.